The 17 T cell receptor beta chains reported below all come from one sample, sequenced in a study of blood T cell repertoires in COVID-19. The repertoire was sequenced with immunoSEQ multiplex PCR; TCRdb's copy has only in-frame clones and lacks some. The sample includes some 150,000 clones, about 90% of them seen just once. Sequencing was done on a sample of PBMCs or T cells enriched from blood (not recorded which). These receptors were obtained from a human donor with acute COVID-19. The donor label of this sample is uncertain.

This clone was seen a single time. The V gene is TRBV11-3, the J gene TRBJ1-1; D unclear. V lost 1 base, J lost 3 bases, and 6 bases lay in between. From germline, CDR1 is SGHNT and CDR2 YENEEA. This CDR3 is 13 amino acids long. The CDR3 DNA sequence: TGTGCCAGCAGCTTAGTGCCAGACACTGAAGCTTTCTTT. Translating it yields CASSLVPDTEAFF.

V gene TRBV7-3 combines with J gene TRBJ1-2, with 7 bases matching TRBD1. CDR3 length: 13 residues. The trim removed 4 bases at V and 6 bases at J, leaving 5 bases unmatched. Germline CDR1 is SGHTA and CDR2 is FQGTGA. The CDR3 is CASSSSTGNGYTF. CDR3 bases: TGTGCCAGCAGCTCATCGACAGGGAATGGCTACACCTTC.

This sequence joins TRBV4-2 and TRBJ1-5, with a possible D match to TRBD1 (6 bases). The CDR3 length is 15 residues. Looked up from germline, CDR1 is LGHNA and CDR2 is YNFKEQ. The V gene lost 0 bases and the J gene lost 4 bases, with 10 bases spanning the gap. This CDR3 reads CASSQESGANQPQHF. The CDR3 DNA reads as TGTGCCAGCAGCCAAGAATCAGGGGCGAATCAGCCCCAGCATTTT.

DNA for the CDR3: TGTGCCAGCAGCGCCAACAGGGGGCTGAAGTTAGGGGCCAACGTCCTGACTTTC. This translates into CASSANRGLKLGANVLTF. The rearrangement links TRBV7-9 to TRBJ2-6; 9 positions match TRBD1. Germline CDR1 SEHNR, CDR2 FQNEAQ (reference sequence). The V and J ends lost 5 bases and 4 bases, in that order; junction bases with no gene match: 12. The CDR3 loop spans 18 amino acids.

This rearrangement joins TRBV24-1 to TRBJ2-2; D is unresolved. The CDR3 totals 13 residues. Trimming shortened V by 3 bases and J by 6 bases, and 7 bases separated the two germline ends. CDR1 is KGHDR and CDR2 is SFDVKD in the germline V gene. The CDR3 sequence: CATSDTVSGELFF. The CDR3 DNA follows: TGTGCCACCAGTGATACGGTGTCCGGGGAGCTGTTTTTT.

The genes are TRBV30 and TRBJ1-3, with D perhaps matching TRBD1 (6 bases). V was trimmed by 6 bases and J by 3 bases, leaving 15 bases between them. The CDR3 is made up of 14 amino acids. Germline V gene lookup returns CDR1 GTSNPN and CDR2 SVGIG (reference sequence). CDR3 coding DNA: TGTGCCTGTACCACGGGGGGCGGTGGAAACACCATATATTTT. This codes for CACTTGGGGNTIYF.

This chain uses TRBV30 with TRBJ2-5; tentative D call: TRBD2 (7 bases). Germline CDR1 GTSNPN, CDR2 SVGIG (reference sequence). V shed 3 bases and J shed 7 bases, with 12 bases lying between them. The CDR3 covers 12 residues. DNA of the CDR3: TGTGCCTGGAGAGTAGGGGGGGGGACCCAGTACTTC. Protein sequence: CAWRVGGGTQYF.

The chain employs TRBV5-1 and TRBJ1-3; D is unresolved. This CDR3 comprises 15 residues. V was trimmed by 1 base and J by 0 bases, leaving 8 bases between them. Germline values: CDR1 SGHRS, CDR2 YFSETQ. The CDR3 DNA reads TGCGCCAGCAGCTTGAAACCGAGCTCTGGAAACACCATATATTTT. Its protein is CASSLKPSSGNTIYF.

This chain links TRBV5-6 with TRBJ1-5, with D maybe TRBD1 (5 bases). The V gene lost 4 bases and the J gene lost 6 bases, with 14 bases spanning the gap. CDR1 and CDR2 from the germline V gene are SGHDT and YYEEEE. The CDR3 length is 14 residues. The CDR3 nucleotides are TGTGCCAGCAGCCTAACAGGTCTTCTTCAGCCCCAGCATTTT. It is translated as CASSLTGLLQPQHF.

The genes are TRBV19 and TRBJ1-4, with 7 bases that match TRBD1. There are 13 residues in the CDR3. From germline, CDR1 is LNHDA and CDR2 SQIVND (reference sequence). The junction had 2 bases not matched to a gene; V was cut back by 6 bases and J by 4 bases. This CDR3 is CASSGQVNEKLFF. DNA for the CDR3: TGTGCCAGTAGCGGACAGGTTAATGAAAAACTGTTTTTT.

The chain employs TRBV2 and TRBJ1-1; 12 bases agree with TRBD1. The CDR3 spans 15 residues. CDR1 is SNHLY, CDR2 FYNNEI, per germline. V was clipped by 3 bases and J by 3 bases; unmatched bases: 2. CDR3 DNA: TGTGCCAGCAGTGAGGGACAGGGGGCAGACACTGAAGCTTTCTTT. It specifies CASSEGQGADTEAFF.

V and J are TRBV6-1 and TRBJ2-5; D perhaps matches TRBD1 (5 bases). Germline assignment: CDR1 MNHNS and CDR2 SASEGT. V lost 3 bases and J 5 bases, leaving 13 bases between the germline ends. The CDR3 covers 14 residues. The CDR3 coding sequence is TGTGCCAGCAGTGAGGGGCAGGGTTGGGAGACCCAGTACTTC. Translation gives CASSEGQGWETQYF.

This clone was found a few times. The gene calls are TRBV27 and TRBJ1-1, with 8 bases fitting TRBD1. Germline V gene lookup returns CDR1 MNHEY and CDR2 SMNVEV (reference sequence). V shed 5 bases and J 0 bases; nucleotides not matched to a gene: 8. The CDR3 extends over 16 amino acids. CDR3 in amino acids: CASSPGTGVMNTEAFF. Here the CDR3 DNA reads TGTGCCAGCAGTCCGGGGACAGGCGTAATGAACACTGAAGCTTTCTTT.

The J gene is TRBJ1-6, the V gene TRBV7-8, with 7 bases lining up with TRBD1. The ends lost 5 bases at V and 6 bases at J; junction bases unmatched: 4. Germline V gene lookup returns CDR1 SGHVS and CDR2 FQNEAQ. The CDR3 is 14 residues long. CDR3 sequence (DNA): TGTGCCAGCAGCCCGACAGGGACTAATTCACCCCTCCACTTT. As protein: CASSPTGTNSPLHF.

V and J are TRBV12-3 or TRBV12-4 and TRBJ1-2; the D is unclear. The V end lost 1 base, the J end lost 4 bases, and 7 bases lay between the germline ends. This CDR3 region has 13 residues. CDR3 amino acids: CASSLEESYGYTF. The CDR3 bases are TGTGCCAGCAGTTTAGAGGAGTCCTATGGCTACACCTTC.

In this sample, this clone turned up once. The genes are TRBV24-1 and TRBJ2-1; D is possibly TRBD2 (5 bases). The germline CDR1 and CDR2 sequences are KGHDR and SFDVKD. The CDR3 spans 15 residues. V lost 1 base to trimming and J lost 6 bases, with 12 bases between them. In DNA, the CDR3 is TGTGCCACCAGTGATTTACGGGATGAAAGCAATGAGCAGTTCTTC. Amino acid sequence: CATSDLRDESNEQFF.

CDR3 nucleotides: TGTGCCAGCAGCTACGGACTAGCTGATAATGAGCAGTTCTTC. Its protein is CASSYGLADNEQFF. The chain carries TRBV7-3 and TRBJ2-1, with 8 nucleotides matching TRBD2. CDR1 and CDR2 (germline): SGHTA, FQGTGA. The junction had 6 bases not matched to a gene; V was cut back by 4 bases and J by 7 bases. The CDR3 sequence is 14 residues long.